This T cell receptor beta chain was recorded in a study of PD-1 blockade in classical Hodgkin lymphoma. Findings and limits, study-wide: The diversity seen at baseline in complete responders resembled that of newly diagnosed patients.

Germline V gene lookup returns CDR1 SNHLY and CDR2 FYNNEI. The CDR3 spans 14 residues. Trimming removed 6 bases at V and 0 bases at J, with 11 bases between. In every patient, relapse followed autologous stem cell transplantation, while exposure to brentuximab vedotin differed. As concerns this clone: What it binds is not known.

Using immunoSEQ multiplex PCR, the repertoire was profiled, and TCRdb retains in-frame clones only, with some absent. This sample has about 100,000 clones, with nearly 90% found just once. This specimen was peripheral blood mononuclear cells (PBMCs), taken before the second cycle of nivolumab. The TCR comes from a human donor with classical Hodgkin lymphoma. The J gene is TRBJ1-1, the V gene TRBV2; tentatively, D is TRBD1 (6 bases). The CDR3 DNA follows: TGTGCCAGCAGGGAGGGACATCTGAACACTGAAGCTTTCTTT. Its protein is CASREGHLNTEAFF.